This entry lists 25 T cell receptor beta chains sequenced from one sample in a study of T cells in Graves' hyperthyroidism and ophthalmopathy. The source material, RNA transcripts, was used to amplify TCR beta CDR3 regions. HTBI primers were employed in a first-round RT-PCR of the TCR CDR3. TCRdb recomputed calls from the multiplex PCR reads with MiXCR, one row per CDR3 protein. The sample contains nearly 600,000 distinct CDR3 sequences, approximately 15% of which appear only once. The source material was blood. The receptor source for this set is a woman aged 18-30 years with Graves' ophthalmopathy.

This clonotype has a count of ten or more. This chain connects TRBV6-1 to TRBJ1-1; the D gene is possibly TRBD1 (5 bases). The germline V gene encodes CDR1 MNHNS and CDR2 SASEGT. Trimming removed 2 bases at V and 3 bases at J, with 13 bases between. The CDR3 covers 15 residues. CDR3 nucleotide sequence: TGTGCCAGCAGTGAACGGGGCGGGACGTACACTGAAGCTTTCTTT. Translated, it gives CASSERGGTYTEAFF.

The sample holds many counts of this clonotype. This rearrangement joins TRBV6-1 to TRBJ2-1; D gene unclear. Trimming took off 5 bases at V and 3 bases at J, with 11 bases between the two ends. Germline V gives CDR1 MNHNS, CDR2 SASEGT. This CDR3 region has 14 residues. The CDR3 DNA reads TGTGCCAGCAGTCGAGTAGGTAGCTACAATGAGCAGTTCTTC. Translating gives CASSRVGSYNEQFF.

This clonotype was seen only a few times. Compared with germline, one end of the junction differs, possibly owing to a read error. This chain links TRBV7-9 with TRBJ2-1; 11 positions match TRBD2. CDR1 is SEHNR and CDR2 is FQNEAQ in the germline V gene (reference sequence). CDR3 length: 15 residues. CDR3 nucleotide sequence: TGTGCCAGCAGATCCGGGACTAGCGGAAACAATGAGCAGCTCTTC. Encoded protein: CASRSGTSGNNEQLF.

The chain recombines TRBV20-1 with TRBJ2-2; 11 nucleotides agree with TRBD2. Germline CDR1 and CDR2: DFQATT and SNEGSKA (reference sequence). This CDR3 region has 19 residues. J lost 5 bases, V lost 0 bases, and 14 bases had no gene match. CDR3 in DNA: TGCAGTGCTAGAGAATCACTAGCGGGAGCGTTCGGCGGTACCGGGGAGCTGTTTTTT. Protein product: CSARESLAGAFGGTGELFF.

The CDR3, as DNA: TGCGCCAGCAGCTTGTTAGCGTCAGGGGCGGGGACCCAGTACTTC. It codes for CASSLLASGAGTQYF. V gene TRBV5-1 combines with J gene TRBJ2-5; D might be TRBD1 (6 bases). Trimming pared 1 base from V and 7 bases from J, leaving 17 bases between. The germline V gene encodes CDR1 SGHRS and CDR2 YFSETQ. The CDR3 runs 15 residues.

V gene TRBV9 combines with J gene TRBJ1-5, with 9 bases fitting TRBD1. The ends lost 0 bases at V and 6 bases at J; junction bases unmatched: 4. The CDR3 covers 15 residues. Germline lookup yields CDR1 SGDLS and CDR2 YYNGEE. The CDR3 bases are TGTGCCAGCAGCGTAGGCACAGGGGGCGGTCAGCCCCAGCATTTT. This gives the protein CASSVGTGGGQPQHF.

Ten or more counts support this clonotype. The junction differs from germline at one of its ends, possibly a read error. This chain uses TRBV11-1 with TRBJ2-7, with 8 nucleotides matching TRBD1. Germline V gene data show CDR1 as SGHAT and CDR2 as FQDESV (reference sequence). The length of the CDR3 is 14 residues. The CDR3 DNA sequence: TGTGCCAGCAGCCCCTGGGGACAGGACTACGGGCAGTACTTC. Amino acids: CASSPWGQDYGQYF.

The chain joins TRBV24-1 to TRBJ2-7, with D perhaps given as TRBD1 or TRBD2 (5 bases each). In germline, CDR1 is KGHDR, CDR2 SFDVKD. The CDR3 sequence is 18 residues long. Trimming left V 9 bases short and J 0 bases short, with 26 bases between. The CDR3 here is CATSPGGWDPRSSYEQYF. CDR3 in DNA: TGTGCCACCTCCCCCGGAGGTTGGGACCCCAGGAGCTCCTACGAGCAGTACTTC.

This clonotype was seen ten or more times. The chain joins TRBV28 to TRBJ2-5, with TRBD2 identical over 13 bases. This CDR3 contains 16 residues. V dropped 4 bases and J dropped 6; count of bases not matched to a gene: 8. In germline, CDR1 is MDHEN, CDR2 SYDVKM. The CDR3 DNA sequence: TGTGCCAGCAGTTCCCCGGGACTAGCGGGGCAACAGACCCAGTACTTC. Encoded protein: CASSSPGLAGQQTQYF.

The chain couples TRBV20-1 to TRBJ2-1; TRBD1 might be the D (6 bases). Germline assignment: CDR1 DFQATT and CDR2 SNEGSKA (reference sequence). The CDR3 is 14 residues long. V was trimmed by 0 bases and J by 5 bases, leaving 11 bases between them. The CDR3 loop is CSARDTGPHNEQFF. The CDR3 nucleotides read TGCAGTGCTAGAGATACAGGGCCGCACAATGAGCAGTTCTTC.

A few counts support this clonotype. This is likely an artifact of a read error, given a far larger clone one base away. The J gene is TRBJ2-7, the V gene TRBV7-2, with D hard to call. Germline CDR1 is SGHTA and CDR2 is FQGNSA. The length of the CDR3 is 13 residues. CDR3 sequence reads: CASSLGRSYGQYF. The DNA for the CDR3 is TGTGCCAGCAGCTTAGGGCGGAGCTACGGGCAGTACTTC.

This clonotype was observed at least ten times. The V call is TRBV7-9, the J call TRBJ2-5, with TRBD2 identical over 8 bases. V was pared by 1 base and J by 4 bases, with 11 bases of the junction left unmatched. The germline V gene encodes CDR1 SEHNR and CDR2 FQNEAQ (reference sequence). CDR3 size: 17 residues. In DNA form, the CDR3 reads TGTGCCAGCAGCTTAGGACGGGACTCCCGGGGGGGAGAGACCCAGTACTTC. This encodes CASSLGRDSRGGETQYF.

This clonotype appeared many times. The chain joins TRBV11-2 to TRBJ2-7, with unresolved D. V was shortened by 1 base and J by 0 bases, with 10 bases between the two germline ends. The CDR3 spans 15 residues. The germline V gene has CDR1 SGHAT and CDR2 FQNNGV. The CDR3 nucleotides are TGTGCCAGCAGCTTAGGATACCAGAGCTCCTACGAGCAGTACTTC. Its translation is CASSLGYQSSYEQYF.

Only a few counts were recorded for this clonotype. The V gene is TRBV5-4, the J gene TRBJ2-3; 12 positions agree with TRBD2. J was trimmed by 6 bases and V by 2 bases; bases with no gene match: 10. The CDR3 contains 17 residues. Germline-derived CDR1 and CDR2 are SGHNT and YYREEE (reference sequence). In nucleotides, the CDR3 is TGTGCCAGCAGCTTTAGACTAGCGGGAGTTCGGGGCGATACGCAGTATTTT. It translates to CASSFRLAGVRGDTQYF.

The sample holds many counts of this clonotype. V and J are TRBV30 and TRBJ1-1, with 8 bases identical to TRBD1. Germline-derived CDR1 and CDR2 are GTSNPN and SVGIG (reference sequence). The trim removed 1 base at V and 8 bases at J, leaving 15 bases unmatched. The CDR3 length is 16 residues. CDR3 in amino acids: CAWSETPQGGVAEAFF. The DNA for the CDR3 is TGTGCCTGGAGTGAAACCCCACAGGGGGGGGTCGCCGAAGCTTTCTTT.

This clonotype was recorded at least ten times. The rearrangement links TRBV4-3 to TRBJ2-1; 7 bases map to TRBD2. CDR1 and CDR2 from the germline V gene are LGHNA and YSLEER. With V trimmed by 0 bases and J by 8 bases, 7 bases remained unmatched. CDR3 size: 15 residues. CDR3 DNA: TGCGCCAGCAGCCAAGAAGAGGTAGCGGGCCATGAGCAGTTCTTC. The encoded protein is CASSQEEVAGHEQFF.

This clonotype was picked up a small number of times. This chain connects TRBV7-6 to TRBJ2-7; D gene ambiguous. Germline V gene data show CDR1 as SGHVS and CDR2 as FNYEAQ. The CDR3 runs 14 residues. V was clipped by 0 bases and J by 2 bases, with 8 bases between them. CDR3 sequence: CASSLAASAYEQYF. In nucleotides, the CDR3 is TGTGCCAGCAGCTTAGCGGCCAGCGCCTACGAGCAGTACTTC.

The rearrangement joins TRBV20-1 to TRBJ2-1; 9 nucleotides line up with TRBD1. Looked up from germline, CDR1 is DFQATT and CDR2 is SNEGSKA (reference sequence). Germline trimming cut 5 bases from V and 1 base from J; bases unmatched to any gene: 3. The CDR3 is made up of 14 amino acids. CDR3 region: CSAAGTGSYNEQFF. CDR3 bases: TGCAGTGCTGCCGGGACAGGGTCCTACAATGAGCAGTTCTTC.

A word on this clonotype: A clone one base away is much larger, so this may be a read error. The rearrangement uses TRBV9 and TRBJ2-7, with a weak D call TRBD2 (6 bases). The ends were cut back, 4 bases at V and 4 bases at J, with 15 bases in the middle. The germline gives CDR1 SGDLS, CDR2 YYNGEE. CDR3 size: 14 residues. CDR3 residues: CASSPRFAGYEQYF. The CDR3 bases are TGTGCCAGCAGCCCCAGGTTCGCGGGGTACGAGCAGTACTTC. Full variable domain (remainder filled in from reference TRBV9 and TRBJ2-7): DSGVTQTPKHLITATGQRVTLRCSPRSGDLSVYWYQQSLDQGLQFLIQYYNGEERAKGNILERFSAQQFPDLHSELNLSSLELGDSALYFCASSPRFAGYEQYFGPGTRLTVT.

This clonotype came up many times. V and J are TRBV3-1 and TRBJ2-2; possible D gene TRBD2, 5 bases. Germline lookup yields CDR1 LGHDT and CDR2 YNNKEL (reference sequence). The CDR3 runs 14 residues. V was pared by 0 bases and J by 6 bases, with 8 bases between. The CDR3 coding sequence is TGTGCCAGCAGCCAAGATTGGGGAGCCGGGGAGCTGTTTTTT. Translating gives CASSQDWGAGELFF.

There are many counts of this clonotype. The rearrangement links TRBV7-8 to TRBJ2-3; 10 positions agree with TRBD2. Germline assignment: CDR1 SGHVS and CDR2 FQNEAQ. The ends lost 3 bases at V and 0 bases at J; junction bases unmatched: 6. The CDR3 runs 17 residues. CDR3 sequence reads: CASSFRTSGYSTDTQYF. CDR3 bases: TGTGCCAGCAGCTTCCGGACTAGCGGTTATAGCACAGATACGCAGTATTTT.

J is TRBJ1-4 and V is TRBV11-2; D possibly corresponds to TRBD1 (5 bases). From germline, CDR1 is SGHAT and CDR2 FQNNGV. The CDR3 is made up of 17 amino acids. V was clipped by 4 bases and J by 0 bases, with 15 bases between them. The CDR3, as DNA: TGTGCCAGCAGCTCCCCGGGGACCGGAACAACTAATGAAAAACTGTTTTTT. As protein: CASSSPGTGTTNEKLFF. The full variable domain, in which reference TRBV11-2 and TRBJ1-4 provide the parts outside the CDR3, is EAGVAQSPRYKIIEKRQSVAFWCNPISGHATLYWYQQILGQGPKLLIQFQNNGVVDDSQLPKDRFSAERLKGVDSTLKIQPAKLEDSAVYLCASSSPGTGTTNEKLFFGSGTQLSVL.

This clonotype was observed a handful of times. The J gene is TRBJ2-1, the V gene TRBV14; 11 bases fit TRBD2. CDR3 length: 16 amino acids. Germline V lookup: CDR1 SGHDN, CDR2 FVKESK. Unmatched junction bases numbered 8, after V lost 1 base and J lost 9 bases. The chain's CDR3 is CASSQALAGGRSEQFF. The CDR3 DNA reads TGTGCCAGCAGCCAAGCCCTAGCGGGAGGTAGAAGTGAGCAGTTCTTC.

This clonotype was counted many times. The chain couples TRBV7-3 to TRBJ2-3; 7 bases match TRBD1. The CDR3 is 15 amino acids. V shed 3 bases, J shed 4 bases, and the junction held 7 bases outside the gene matches. The germline gives CDR1 SGHTA, CDR2 FQGTGA. In DNA, the CDR3 is TGTGCCAGCAGCTTCGGGGACAGAAGTTCAGATACGCAGTATTTT. The encoded protein is CASSFGDRSSDTQYF.

This clonotype was counted at least ten times. The chain couples TRBV14 to TRBJ1-6; D may be TRBD1 (6 bases). Germline V gene sequence: CDR1 SGHDN, CDR2 FVKESK. CDR3 length: 15 residues. V was cut by 1 base and J by 6 bases, with 10 bases left in between. CDR3 DNA: TGTGCCAGCAGCCAAGTGGGGGCTGGTAATTCACCCCTCCACTTT. It yields the protein CASSQVGAGNSPLHF.